Below are 21 T cell receptor beta chains sequenced from a single sample in a study of T cells in Graves' hyperthyroidism and ophthalmopathy. Amplified TCR beta CDR3 regions came from RNA transcripts. RT-PCR in the first round (using the HTBI primer set) targeted the TCR CDR3. Each CDR3 protein is one row after TCRdb ran MiXCR on the multiplex PCR reads. Of some 300,000 distinct CDR3 sequences in the sample, about 19% were seen once. The sequenced sample consisted of blood. These receptors were taken from a man in his forties or fifties with Graves' ophthalmopathy.

This clonotype was seen more than once but under ten times. The rearrangement links TRBV19 to TRBJ2-7; 8 nucleotides align to TRBD1. This CDR3 has 15 residues. Germline CDR1 LNHDA, CDR2 SQIVND (reference sequence). V gave up 7 bases and J gave up 2 bases; unmatched junction bases: 10. The CDR3 nucleotides read TGTGCCAGTACTCAATCTGGGACAGGAACCTACGAGCAGTACTTC. It yields the protein CASTQSGTGTYEQYF.

This clonotype was detected only a few times. The chain uses TRBV3-1 and TRBJ2-6; 7 nucleotides line up with TRBD1. Germline-derived CDR1 and CDR2 are LGHDT and YNNKEL (reference sequence). Trimming cost V 2 bases and J 2 bases; bases outside gene matches: 0. This CDR3 is built from 15 residues. CDR3 loop: CASSQQGAGANVLTF. CDR3 nucleotides: TGTGCCAGCAGCCAACAGGGGGCTGGGGCCAACGTCCTGACTTTC.

The table lists this clonotype with many counts. The chain employs TRBV7-2 and TRBJ2-7, with 8 nucleotides matching TRBD2. Germline values: CDR1 SGHTA, CDR2 FQGNSA. This CDR3 is built from 14 residues. The V and J ends lost 2 bases and 0 bases, in that order; junction bases with no gene match: 0. The CDR3 DNA follows: TGTGCCAGCAGCTTAACTAGCGGCTCCTACGAGCAGTACTTC. It translates to CASSLTSGSYEQYF.

This clonotype has a handful of counts. V and J are TRBV5-1 and TRBJ2-7; 10 bases match TRBD1. Germline CDR1 is SGHRS and CDR2 is YFSETQ. With V trimmed by 4 bases and J by 5 bases, 3 bases remained unmatched. This CDR3 contains 13 residues. This CDR3 is CASSGDRGHEQYF. The CDR3, as DNA: TGCGCCAGCAGCGGTGACAGGGGGCACGAGCAGTACTTC.

This clonotype came up many times. V usage is TRBV5-1 and J usage is TRBJ2-1; TRBD1 matches 8 bases. Germline V lookup: CDR1 SGHRS, CDR2 YFSETQ. The CDR3 spans 15 residues. The ends lost 1 base at V and 4 bases at J; junction bases unmatched: 4. CDR3 residues: CASSLTGGPYNEQFF. CDR3 nucleotide sequence: TGCGCCAGCAGCTTGACAGGGGGACCTTACAATGAGCAGTTCTTC. Full variable domain (remainder filled in from reference TRBV5-1 and TRBJ2-1): KAGVTQTPRYLIKTRGQQVTLSCSPISGHRSVSWYQQTPGQGLQFLFEYFSETQRNKGNFPGRFSGRQFSNSRSEMNVSTLELGDSALYLCASSLTGGPYNEQFFGPGTRLTVL.

Worth noting for this clonotype: A much larger clone lies a single base off, so this may be a read error. V is TRBV11-2 and J is TRBJ2-3, with 8 positions matching TRBD2. The germline gives CDR1 SGHAT, CDR2 FQNNGV. Germline trimming cut 2 bases from V and 8 bases from J; bases unmatched to any gene: 18. The CDR3 has 18 residues. CDR3 protein: CASSLLSGTGGGRGTQYF. The CDR3 nucleotides are TGTGCCAGCAGCTTACTTAGCGGGACGGGAGGGGGGCGCGGTACGCAGTATTTT.

This clonotype showed up just a few times. The rearrangement links TRBV24-1 to TRBJ1-2; 7 bases align to TRBD1. The V gene end was trimmed by 6 bases and the J gene end by 8 bases; junction bases not matched to a gene: 11. Per germline, CDR1 KGHDR and CDR2 SFDVKD. This CDR3 has 14 residues. The CDR3 sequence: CATSTTQGKEGYTF. The DNA of the CDR3 is TGTGCCACCAGTACAACACAGGGGAAGGAAGGCTACACCTTC.

This clonotype appeared a few times. CDR3 residues: CATLDSSGANVLTF. The CDR3 region has the DNA TGTGCCACACTCGACAGCTCTGGGGCCAACGTCCTGACTTTC. This chain uses TRBV28 with TRBJ2-6, with D perhaps TRBD1 (5 bases). V was pared by 10 bases and J by 0 bases, with 10 bases between. This CDR3 has 14 amino acids. Per the germline V gene, CDR1 is MDHEN and CDR2 is SYDVKM.

This clonotype has ten or more counts. The chain recombines TRBV29-1 with TRBJ1-2; the D gene is possibly TRBD1 (5 bases). This CDR3 is 13 amino acids long. The V gene's germline CDR1 is SQVTM and CDR2 ANQGSEA. V lost 6 bases and J lost 8, with 19 bases in between. CDR3 protein: CSVIQGGGVGYTF. The CDR3 DNA reads as TGCAGCGTCATCCAGGGAGGAGGTGTCGGCTACACCTTC.

The table lists this clonotype with a few counts. The V call is TRBV6-1, the J call TRBJ2-2; D possibly uses TRBD1 or TRBD2 (5 bases each). The germline V and J ends were trimmed by 6 bases and 7 bases, with 15 bases remaining between them. The CDR3 length is 14 residues. Germline CDR1 and CDR2: MNHNS and SASEGT. CDR3 amino acids: CASRGTGQGGELFF. CDR3 coding DNA: TGTGCCAGCAGGGGCACGGGGCAGGGCGGGGAGCTGTTTTTT.

There are a few counts of this clonotype. V usage is TRBV6-6 and J usage is TRBJ2-1, with D possibly matching TRBD1 (6 bases). The CDR3 sequence is 15 residues long. V lost 1 base to trimming and J lost 5 bases, with 12 bases between them. Germline V gives CDR1 MNHNY, CDR2 SVGAGI (reference sequence). This CDR3 is CASSYFRGSDNEQFF. CDR3 nucleotide sequence: TGTGCCAGCAGTTACTTCAGGGGTTCGGACAATGAGCAGTTCTTC.

The chain is built from TRBV2 and TRBJ1-5, with 7 positions matching TRBD1. This CDR3 is built from 15 residues. V trimming: 7 bases; J trimming: 6 bases; junction bases outside the gene matches: 12. In germline, CDR1 is SNHLY, CDR2 FYNNEI. The CDR3 loop is CASKDEGALGQPQHF. DNA for the CDR3: TGTGCCAGCAAAGATGAGGGGGCCCTCGGTCAGCCCCAGCATTTT.

This clonotype was counted a few times. The genes are TRBV15 and TRBJ2-7; D uncertain. The germline CDR1 and CDR2 sequences are LNHNV and YYDKDF (reference sequence). V was trimmed by 0 bases and J by 2 bases, leaving 5 bases between them. This CDR3 has 13 residues. Here the CDR3 DNA reads TGTGCCACCAGCAGAGATACCCCCTACGAGCAGTACTTC. This codes for CATSRDTPYEQYF.

This clonotype has a count of ten or more. The J gene is TRBJ2-3, the V gene TRBV7-2, with 13 bases that match TRBD2. The CDR3 runs 16 residues. The J segment lost 3 bases and the V segment lost 4 bases, leaving 4 bases of the junction unmatched. The germline V gene encodes CDR1 SGHTA and CDR2 FQGNSA. The DNA for the CDR3 is TGTGCCAGCAGCTCCGGACTAGCGGGAGCTACAGATACGCAGTATTTT. Amino acid sequence: CASSSGLAGATDTQYF.

This clonotype occurred a few times. This chain connects TRBV5-1 to TRBJ2-7; D is tentatively TRBD1 or TRBD2 (5 bases each). Trimming shortened V by 3 bases and J by 9 bases, and 19 bases separated the two germline ends. CDR1 and CDR2 (germline): SGHRS, YFSETQ. The CDR3 length is 14 residues. For the CDR3, the DNA is TGCGCCAGCAGCTCACCGGGACGGAAGGATGGGCAGTACTTC. Amino acids: CASSSPGRKDGQYF.

This clonotype occurred a few times. This chain uses TRBV7-2 with TRBJ2-1; 9 bases are a match to TRBD1. The CDR3 contains 17 residues. V was clipped by 5 bases and J by 0 bases; unmatched bases: 8. Per germline, CDR1 SGHTA and CDR2 FQGNSA. The CDR3 DNA reads as TGTGCCAGCAGCCCCTCGACAGGGGGACGCTCCTACAATGAGCAGTTCTTC. As protein: CASSPSTGGRSYNEQFF.

This clonotype was recorded many times. The V call is TRBV7-8, the J call TRBJ2-2, with 8 positions matching TRBD1. V lost 5 bases and J lost 3; bases outside the gene matches: 5. The CDR3 consists of 15 residues. CDR1 and CDR2 from the germline V gene are SGHVS and FQNEAQ. The CDR3 region is CASSRYRGDTGELFF. CDR3 sequence (DNA): TGTGCCAGCAGCCGCTACAGGGGGGACACCGGGGAGCTGTTTTTT.

The genes are TRBV18 and TRBJ2-5; 12 bases are shared with TRBD2. Germline assignment: CDR1 KGHSH and CDR2 LQKENI. V trimming: 2 bases; J trimming: 2 bases; junction bases outside the gene matches: 3. The CDR3 has 16 residues. The CDR3 DNA sequence: TGTGCCAGCTCACCAGGGACTAGCGGGCCTCAAGAGACCCAGTACTTC. Translated, it gives CASSPGTSGPQETQYF.

V is TRBV20-1 and J is TRBJ1-4, with TRBD1 matching over 7 bases. The CDR3 extends over 15 amino acids. The J segment lost 5 bases and the V segment lost 2 bases, leaving 8 bases of the junction unmatched. Germline CDR1 and CDR2: DFQATT and SNEGSKA (reference sequence). CDR3 coding DNA: TGCAGTGCTAGAACACCCGGGACAGTGAATGAAAAACTGTTTTTT. It encodes CSARTPGTVNEKLFF.

As concerns this clonotype: The junction differs from germline at one of its ends, possibly a read error. This chain joins TRBV4-1 and TRBJ2-4; tentative D call: TRBD1 (7 bases). Germline V gives CDR1 MGHRA, CDR2 YSYEKL. The CDR3 has 15 residues. The CDR3 protein is CASSLSGGRGNIQYF. The CDR3, as DNA: TGCGCCAGCAGCTTATCAGGGGGGCGCGGAAACATCCAGTACTTC.

This clonotype was observed a handful of times. This rearrangement joins TRBV20-1 to TRBJ2-1, with D unclear. CDR3 size: 12 residues. Germline V gene data show CDR1 as DFQATT and CDR2 as SNEGSKA (reference sequence). V was pared by 0 bases and J by 8 bases, with 8 bases between. The CDR3 spells CSARDRVHEQFF. As DNA, the CDR3 is TGCAGTGCTAGAGATCGGGTTCATGAGCAGTTCTTC.